The 13 T cell receptor beta chains below all came from one sample that was sequenced in a study of OX40 agonist ivuxolimab in advanced cancers. The method was immunoSEQ multiplex PCR; TCRdb's version includes in-frame clones alone and lacks a portion of them. In the table there are roughly 80,000 clones, about 92% of which are singletons. Source: CD4+ or CD8+ T cells sorted from blood, taken in a trial of the OX40 agonist ivuxolimab. These receptors were collected from an adult with an advanced solid tumor such as melanoma, head and neck, liver or kidney cancer.

Here the CDR3 DNA reads TGTGCCATCAGTGAGTCGGGGGCAAACCCTAACTATGGCTACACCTTC. Translation gives CAISESGANPNYGYTF. J is TRBJ1-2 and V is TRBV10-3, with D tentatively TRBD1 (6 bases). V shed 0 bases and J shed 0 bases, with 11 bases lying between them. Germline V gives CDR1 ENHRY, CDR2 SYGVKD. CDR3 length equals 16 residues.

The chain uses TRBV4-1 and TRBJ1-1; a possible D gene is TRBD1 (5 bases). The CDR3 runs to 17 residues. Germline V gives CDR1 MGHRA, CDR2 YSYEKL. The germline V and J ends were trimmed by 1 base and 3 bases, with 18 bases remaining between them. This CDR3 is CASSQGPFGRGDTEAFF. The CDR3, as DNA: TGCGCCAGCAGCCAAGGTCCTTTTGGGAGGGGAGACACTGAAGCTTTCTTT.

Turning to this clone: In the same sample, other DNA sequences code for this CDR3. The CDR3 DNA is TGCGCCAGCAGCCAGCGACAGGGCAATCAGCCCCAGCATTTT. As protein: CASSQRQGNQPQHF. The V and J genes are TRBV4-1 and TRBJ1-5; possible D gene TRBD1, 6 bases. V shed 3 bases and J shed 2 bases, with 8 bases lying between them. The germline gives CDR1 MGHRA, CDR2 YSYEKL. The CDR3 loop spans 14 amino acids.

The genes are TRBV7-6 and TRBJ2-7; 9 bases are a match to TRBD2. Germline lookup yields CDR1 SGHVS and CDR2 FNYEAQ. The CDR3 has 16 residues. The V segment lost 1 base and the J segment 3 bases; nucleotides outside the gene matches: 7. CDR3 sequence: CASSLEVGSGSYEQYF. The CDR3 region has the DNA TGTGCCAGCAGCTTAGAGGTTGGTAGCGGGAGCTACGAGCAGTACTTC.

The chain joins TRBV11-2 to TRBJ2-3; D uncertain. The germline CDR1 and CDR2 sequences are SGHAT and FQNNGV. Trimming shortened V by 4 bases and J by 2 bases, and 19 bases separated the two germline ends. CDR3 size: 17 residues. This chain's CDR3 is CASSSAEWGGDTDTQYF. The DNA for the CDR3 is TGTGCCAGCAGCTCCGCCGAATGGGGTGGAGACACAGATACGCAGTATTTT. The whole variable domain, filled in from reference TRBV11-2 and TRBJ2-3, reads EAGVAQSPRYKIIEKRQSVAFWCNPISGHATLYWYQQILGQGPKLLIQFQNNGVVDDSQLPKDRFSAERLKGVDSTLKIQPAKLEDSAVYLCASSSAEWGGDTDTQYFGPGTRLTVL.

The gene calls are TRBV4-2 and TRBJ2-1; a possible D gene is TRBD2 (6 bases). The CDR3 is 15 residues long. Looked up from germline, CDR1 is LGHNA and CDR2 is YNFKEQ. V gave up 0 bases and J gave up 9 bases, with 15 bases separating them. The CDR3 DNA reads TGTGCCAGCAGCCAAGATTACCCACTAGCCGGTGAGCAGTTCTTC. Translation gives CASSQDYPLAGEQFF.

This clone was seen only once. The J gene is TRBJ2-5, the V gene TRBV7-9; the match to TRBD1 covers 8 bases. Germline V gene sequence: CDR1 SEHNR, CDR2 FQNEAQ (reference sequence). The length of the CDR3 is 16 residues. V was clipped by 4 bases and J by 2 bases; unmatched bases: 9. The CDR3 sequence: CASSSAATGEQETQYF. Here the CDR3 DNA reads TGTGCCAGCAGCTCCGCCGCGACAGGGGAACAAGAGACCCAGTACTTC. Complete variable domain (other parts from reference TRBV7-9 and TRBJ2-5): DTGVSQNPRHKITKRGQNVTFRCDPISEHNRLYWYRQTLGQGPEFLTYFQNEAQLEKSRLLSDRFSAERPKGSFSTLEIQRTEQGDSAMYLCASSSAATGEQETQYFGPGTRLLVL.

The chain is built from TRBV7-2 and TRBJ1-5; 12 positions match TRBD1. The germline V gene encodes CDR1 SGHTA and CDR2 FQGNSA. The V segment lost 4 bases and the J segment 6 bases; nucleotides outside the gene matches: 4. This CDR3 comprises 15 residues. This chain's CDR3 is CASSYGTGGVQPQHF. CDR3 DNA: TGTGCCAGCAGCTATGGGACAGGGGGCGTTCAGCCCCAGCATTTT.

The chain links TRBV10-3 to TRBJ1-5; 11 bases are shared with TRBD1. The trim removed 3 bases at V and 0 bases at J, leaving 4 bases unmatched. Germline V gene sequence: CDR1 ENHRY, CDR2 SYGVKD. The CDR3 runs 17 residues. In DNA form, the CDR3 reads TGTGCCATCAGTGAAGGACAGGGGGCGCATAGCAATCAGCCCCAGCATTTT. Protein product: CAISEGQGAHSNQPQHF.

This clone was seen a few times. V usage is TRBV27 and J usage is TRBJ1-1, with TRBD1 as a possible D gene (5 bases). The V end lost 5 bases, the J end lost 8 bases, and 9 bases lay between the germline ends. Looked up from germline, CDR1 is MNHEY and CDR2 is SMNVEV (reference sequence). This CDR3 is built from 11 residues. Here the CDR3 DNA reads TGTGCCAGCAGTACCTCAGGGGAAGCTTTCTTT. It specifies CASSTSGEAFF.

The chain joins TRBV19 to TRBJ2-7, with D maybe TRBD1 (6 bases). The CDR3 runs 14 residues. Germline V CDR1 and CDR2: LNHDA, SQIVND (reference sequence). Between the trimmed V and J ends, which lost 5 bases and 4 bases, there was a span of 15 bases. As DNA, the CDR3 is TGTGCCAGTAGTCCAGGGGCGCTTGAGTACGAGCAGTACTTC. Translating it yields CASSPGALEYEQYF.

This chain joins TRBV6-5 and TRBJ2-2; the D call may be TRBD1 or TRBD2 (6 bases each). There are 15 residues in the CDR3. Germline CDR1 and CDR2: MNHEY and SVGAGI. Between the trimmed V and J ends, which lost 0 bases and 5 bases, there was a span of 10 bases. Written as DNA, the CDR3 is TGTGCCAGCAGTTACTCGAGAGGGGGGACCGGGGAGCTGTTTTTT. Translation: CASSYSRGGTGELFF.

The chain combines TRBV2 with TRBJ1-1, with D hard to call. CDR3 length equals 14 residues. In germline, CDR1 is SNHLY, CDR2 FYNNEI. Trimming took off 3 bases at V and 0 bases at J, with 8 bases between the two ends. The chain's CDR3 is CASSDWTMNTEAFF. CDR3 bases: TGTGCCAGCAGTGATTGGACGATGAACACTGAAGCTTTCTTT. The full variable domain, its missing parts supplied by reference TRBV2 and TRBJ1-1, is EPEVTQTPSHQVTQMGQEVILRCVPISNHLYFYWYRQILGQKVEFLVSFYNNEISEKSEIFDDQFSVERPDGSNFTLKIRSTKLEDSAMYFCASSDWTMNTEAFFGQGTRLTVV.